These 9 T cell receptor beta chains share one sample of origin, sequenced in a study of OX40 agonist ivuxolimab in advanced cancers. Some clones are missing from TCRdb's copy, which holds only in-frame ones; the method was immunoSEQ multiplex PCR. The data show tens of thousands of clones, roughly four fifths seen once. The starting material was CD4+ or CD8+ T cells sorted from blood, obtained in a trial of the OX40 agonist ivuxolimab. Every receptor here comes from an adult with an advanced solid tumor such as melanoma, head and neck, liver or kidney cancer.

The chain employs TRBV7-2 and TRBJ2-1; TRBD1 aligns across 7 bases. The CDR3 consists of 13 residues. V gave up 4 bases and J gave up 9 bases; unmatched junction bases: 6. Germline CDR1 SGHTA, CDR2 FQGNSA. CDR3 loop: CASSSATGSEQFF. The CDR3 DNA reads TGTGCCAGCAGCTCAGCGACAGGGTCTGAGCAGTTCTTC.

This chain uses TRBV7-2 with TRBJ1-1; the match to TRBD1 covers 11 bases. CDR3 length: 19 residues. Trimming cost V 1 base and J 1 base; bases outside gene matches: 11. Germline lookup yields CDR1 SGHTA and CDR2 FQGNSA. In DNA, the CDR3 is TGTGCCAGCAGCTTAGATGGTGGACAGGGGGCCAGGGGGAACACTGAAGCTTTCTTT. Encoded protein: CASSLDGGQGARGNTEAFF.

The CDR3 nucleotides read TGTGCCAGCAGCCTAGGGACGGGGAACTATGGCTACACCTTC. The encoded protein is CASSLGTGNYGYTF. The chain links TRBV5-5 to TRBJ1-2; D perhaps matches TRBD1 (5 bases). V was cut by 4 bases and J by 2 bases, with 12 bases left in between. The germline gives CDR1 SGHKS, CDR2 YYEKEE (reference sequence). This CDR3 is built from 14 residues.

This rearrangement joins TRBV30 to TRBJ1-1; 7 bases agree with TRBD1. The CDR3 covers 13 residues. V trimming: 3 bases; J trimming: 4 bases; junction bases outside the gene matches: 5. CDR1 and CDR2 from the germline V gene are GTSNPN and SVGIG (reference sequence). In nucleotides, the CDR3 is TGTGCCTGGAGGAAGGGACAGTTCACTGAAGCTTTCTTT. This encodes CAWRKGQFTEAFF.

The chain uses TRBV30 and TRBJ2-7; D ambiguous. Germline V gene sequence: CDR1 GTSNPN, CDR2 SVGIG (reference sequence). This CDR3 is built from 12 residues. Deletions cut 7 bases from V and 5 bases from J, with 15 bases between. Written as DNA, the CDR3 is TGTGCCTTCAGTACATGGTTGCACGAGCAGTACTTC. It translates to CAFSTWLHEQYF.

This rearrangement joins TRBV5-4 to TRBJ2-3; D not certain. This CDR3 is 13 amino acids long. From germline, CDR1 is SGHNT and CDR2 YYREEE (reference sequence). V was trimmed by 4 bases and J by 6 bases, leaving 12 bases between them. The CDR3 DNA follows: TGTGCCAGCAGCCCGGGTCGATTGGATACGCAGTATTTT. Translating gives CASSPGRLDTQYF. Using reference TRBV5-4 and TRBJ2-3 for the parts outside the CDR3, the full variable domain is ETGVTQSPTHLIKTRGQQVTLRCSSQSGHNTVSWYQQALGQGPQFIFQYYREEENGRGNFPPRFSGLQFPNYSSELNVNALELDDSALYLCASSPGRLDTQYFGPGTRLTVL.

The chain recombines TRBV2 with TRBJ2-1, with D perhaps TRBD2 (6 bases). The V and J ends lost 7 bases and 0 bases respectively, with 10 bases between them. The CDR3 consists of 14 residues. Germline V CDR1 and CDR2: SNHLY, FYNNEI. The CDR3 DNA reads TGTGCCAGCAATGGGGGGAGCTCCTACAATGAGCAGTTCTTC. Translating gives CASNGGSSYNEQFF.

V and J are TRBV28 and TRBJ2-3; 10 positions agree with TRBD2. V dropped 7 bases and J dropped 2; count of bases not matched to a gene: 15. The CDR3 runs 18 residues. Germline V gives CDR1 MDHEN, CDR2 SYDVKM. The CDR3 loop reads CASTLDPRLAGFTDTQYF. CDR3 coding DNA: TGTGCCAGCACCTTAGACCCGAGACTAGCGGGTTTCACAGATACGCAGTATTTT.

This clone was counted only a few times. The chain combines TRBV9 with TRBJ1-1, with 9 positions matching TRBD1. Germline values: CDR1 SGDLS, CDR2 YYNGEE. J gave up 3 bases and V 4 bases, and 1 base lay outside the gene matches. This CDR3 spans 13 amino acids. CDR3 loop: CASSRQGDTEAFF. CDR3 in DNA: TGTGCCAGCAGCAGACAGGGGGACACTGAAGCTTTCTTT.